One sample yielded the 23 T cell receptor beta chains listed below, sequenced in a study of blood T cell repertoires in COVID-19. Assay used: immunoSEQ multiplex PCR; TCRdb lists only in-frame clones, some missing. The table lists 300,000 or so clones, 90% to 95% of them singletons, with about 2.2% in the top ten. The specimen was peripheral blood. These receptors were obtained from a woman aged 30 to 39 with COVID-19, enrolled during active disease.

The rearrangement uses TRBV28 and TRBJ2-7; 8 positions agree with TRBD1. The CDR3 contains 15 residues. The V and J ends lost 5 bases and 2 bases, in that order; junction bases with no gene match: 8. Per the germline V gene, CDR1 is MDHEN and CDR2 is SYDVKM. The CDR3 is CASSTDREDPYEQYF. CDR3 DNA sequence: TGTGCCAGCAGTACGGACAGGGAGGATCCCTACGAGCAGTACTTC.

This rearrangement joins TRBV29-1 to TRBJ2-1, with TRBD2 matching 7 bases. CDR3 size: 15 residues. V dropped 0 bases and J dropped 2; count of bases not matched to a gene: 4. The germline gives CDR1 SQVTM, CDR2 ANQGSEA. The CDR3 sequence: CSVEDLAVTYNEQFF. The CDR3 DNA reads TGCAGCGTTGAAGATCTAGCGGTTACCTACAATGAGCAGTTCTTC.

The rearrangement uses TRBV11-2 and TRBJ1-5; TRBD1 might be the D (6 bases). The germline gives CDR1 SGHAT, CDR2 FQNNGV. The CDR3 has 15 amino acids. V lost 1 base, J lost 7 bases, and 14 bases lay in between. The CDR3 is CASSLGAGEGQPQHF. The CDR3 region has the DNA TGTGCCAGCAGCTTAGGGGCAGGGGAAGGACAGCCCCAGCATTTT.

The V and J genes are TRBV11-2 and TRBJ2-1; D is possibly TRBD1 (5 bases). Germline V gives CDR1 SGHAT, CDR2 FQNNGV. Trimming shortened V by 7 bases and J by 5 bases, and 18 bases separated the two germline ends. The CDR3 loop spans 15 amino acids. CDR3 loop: CASTQGSWGHNEQFF. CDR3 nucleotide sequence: TGTGCCAGCACCCAAGGGTCCTGGGGCCACAATGAGCAGTTCTTC.

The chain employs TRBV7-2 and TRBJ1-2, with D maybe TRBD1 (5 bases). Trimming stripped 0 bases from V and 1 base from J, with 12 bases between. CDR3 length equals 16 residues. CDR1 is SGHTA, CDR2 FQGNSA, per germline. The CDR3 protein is CASSLASSGLNYGYTF. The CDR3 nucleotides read TGTGCCAGCAGCTTAGCATCATCAGGGCTTAACTATGGCTACACCTTC.

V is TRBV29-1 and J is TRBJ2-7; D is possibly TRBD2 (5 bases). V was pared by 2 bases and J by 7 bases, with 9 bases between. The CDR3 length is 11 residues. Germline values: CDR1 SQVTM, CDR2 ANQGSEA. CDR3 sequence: CSVERRGEQYF. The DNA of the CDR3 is TGCAGCGTTGAAAGGAGAGGGGAGCAGTACTTC.

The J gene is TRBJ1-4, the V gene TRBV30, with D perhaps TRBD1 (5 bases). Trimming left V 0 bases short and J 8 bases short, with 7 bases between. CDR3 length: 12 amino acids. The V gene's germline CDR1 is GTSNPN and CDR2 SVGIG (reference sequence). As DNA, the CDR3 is TGTGCCTGGAGTGTTCACAGGGAAAAACTGTTTTTT. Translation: CAWSVHREKLFF.

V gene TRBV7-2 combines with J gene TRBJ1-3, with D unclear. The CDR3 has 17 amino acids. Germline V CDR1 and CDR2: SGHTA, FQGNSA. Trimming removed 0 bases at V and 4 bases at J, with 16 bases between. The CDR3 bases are TGTGCCAGCAGCTTAGCAACTCAGACGGGTCGAGGAAACACCATATATTTT. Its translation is CASSLATQTGRGNTIYF. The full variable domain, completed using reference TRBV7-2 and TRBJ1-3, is GAGVSQSPSNKVTEKGKDVELRCDPISGHTALYWYRQSLGQGLEFLIYFQGNSAPDKSGLPSDRFSAERTGGSVSTLTIQRTQQEDSAVYLCASSLATQTGRGNTIYFGEGSWLTVV.

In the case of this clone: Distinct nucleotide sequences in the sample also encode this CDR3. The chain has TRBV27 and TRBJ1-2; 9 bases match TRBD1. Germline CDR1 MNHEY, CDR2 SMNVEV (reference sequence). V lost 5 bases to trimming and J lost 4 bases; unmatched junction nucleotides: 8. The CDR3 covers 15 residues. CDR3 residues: CASSPGTGSGYGYTF. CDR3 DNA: TGTGCCAGCAGTCCCGGGACAGGGAGTGGCTATGGCTACACCTTC.

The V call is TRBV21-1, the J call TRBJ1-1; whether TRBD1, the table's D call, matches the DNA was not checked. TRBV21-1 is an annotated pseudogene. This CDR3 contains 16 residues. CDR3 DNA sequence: TGTGCCAGCAGCAAAAATAGGGGATTAATGAACACTGAAGCTTTCTTT. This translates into CASSKNRGLMNTEAFF.

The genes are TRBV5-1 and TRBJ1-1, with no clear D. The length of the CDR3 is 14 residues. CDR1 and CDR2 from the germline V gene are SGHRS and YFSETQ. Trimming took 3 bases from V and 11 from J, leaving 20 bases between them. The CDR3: CASSSSTLLTEAFF. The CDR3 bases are TGCGCCAGCAGCTCCTCGACCCTCCTCACGGAGGCTTTCTTT. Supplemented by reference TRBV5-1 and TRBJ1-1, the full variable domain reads KAGVTQTPRYLIKTRGQQVTLSCSPISGHRSVSWYQQTPGQGLQFLFEYFSETQRNKGNFPGRFSGRQFSNSRSEMNVSTLELGDSALYLCASSSSTLLTEAFFGQGTRLTVV.

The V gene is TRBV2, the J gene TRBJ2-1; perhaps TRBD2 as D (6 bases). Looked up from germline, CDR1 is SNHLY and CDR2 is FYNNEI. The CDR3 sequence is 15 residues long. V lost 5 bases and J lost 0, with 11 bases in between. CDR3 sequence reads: CASSSRGISYNEQFF. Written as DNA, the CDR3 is TGTGCCAGCAGTTCTCGCGGGATCTCCTACAATGAGCAGTTCTTC.

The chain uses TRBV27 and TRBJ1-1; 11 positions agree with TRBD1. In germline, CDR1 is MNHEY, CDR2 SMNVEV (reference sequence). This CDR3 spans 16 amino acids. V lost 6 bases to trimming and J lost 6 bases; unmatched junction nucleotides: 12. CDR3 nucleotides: TGTGCCAGCAGACCTAACTCGGGGACAGGGGGTTCTGAAGCTTTCTTT. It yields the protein CASRPNSGTGGSEAFF.

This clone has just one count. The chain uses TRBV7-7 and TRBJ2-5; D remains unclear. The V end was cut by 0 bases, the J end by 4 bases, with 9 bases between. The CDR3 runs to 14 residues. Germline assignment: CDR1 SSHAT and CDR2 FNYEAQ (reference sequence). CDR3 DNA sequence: TGTGCCAGCAGCTTAGCGCGTAGTGGAGAGACCCAGTACTTC. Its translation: CASSLARSGETQYF.

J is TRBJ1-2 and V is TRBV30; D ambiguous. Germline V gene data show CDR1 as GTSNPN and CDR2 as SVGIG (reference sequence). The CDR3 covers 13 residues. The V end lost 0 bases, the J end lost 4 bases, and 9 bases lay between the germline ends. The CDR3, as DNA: TGTGCCTGGAGTGTGGCAGCGACCTATGGCTACACCTTC. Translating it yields CAWSVAATYGYTF.

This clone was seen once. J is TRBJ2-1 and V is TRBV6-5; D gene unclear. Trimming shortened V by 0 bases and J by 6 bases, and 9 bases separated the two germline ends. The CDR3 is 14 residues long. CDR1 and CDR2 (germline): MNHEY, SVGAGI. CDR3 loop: CASSYSSPGNEQFF. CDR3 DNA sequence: TGTGCCAGCAGTTACTCGAGCCCTGGCAATGAGCAGTTCTTC.

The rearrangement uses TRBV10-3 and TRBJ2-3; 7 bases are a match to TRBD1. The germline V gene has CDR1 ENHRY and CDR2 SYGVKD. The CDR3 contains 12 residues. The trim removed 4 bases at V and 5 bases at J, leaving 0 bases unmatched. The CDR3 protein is CAISGDRDTQYF. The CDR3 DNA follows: TGTGCCATCAGTGGGGACAGAGATACGCAGTATTTT.

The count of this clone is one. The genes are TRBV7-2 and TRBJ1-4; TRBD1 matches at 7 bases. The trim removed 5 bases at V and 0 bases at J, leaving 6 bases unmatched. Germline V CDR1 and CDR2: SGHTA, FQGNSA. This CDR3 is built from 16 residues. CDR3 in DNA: TGTGCCAGCAGCCCCGACAGGGTTGCAACTAATGAAAAACTGTTTTTT. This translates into CASSPDRVATNEKLFF.

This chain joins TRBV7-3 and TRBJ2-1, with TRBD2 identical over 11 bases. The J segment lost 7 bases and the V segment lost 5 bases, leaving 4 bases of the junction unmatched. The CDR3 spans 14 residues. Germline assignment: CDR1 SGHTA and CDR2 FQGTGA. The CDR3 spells CASSPGLAVNEQFF. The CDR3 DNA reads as TGTGCCAGCAGCCCGGGACTAGCGGTTAATGAGCAGTTCTTC.

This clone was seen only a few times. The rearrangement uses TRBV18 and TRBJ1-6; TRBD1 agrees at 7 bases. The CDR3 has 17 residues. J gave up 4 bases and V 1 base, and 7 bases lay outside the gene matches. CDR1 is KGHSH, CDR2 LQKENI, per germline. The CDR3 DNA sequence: TGTGCCAGCTCACCACAGGCAGGGGGGACGTATAATTCACCCCTCCACTTT. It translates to CASSPQAGGTYNSPLHF.

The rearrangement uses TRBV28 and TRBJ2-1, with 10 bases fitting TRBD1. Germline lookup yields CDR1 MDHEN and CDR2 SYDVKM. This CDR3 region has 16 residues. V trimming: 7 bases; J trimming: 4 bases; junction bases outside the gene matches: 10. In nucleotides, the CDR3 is TGTGCCAGCACCACCGCCGGGGACAGGGGATACAATGAGCAGTTCTTC. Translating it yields CASTTAGDRGYNEQFF.

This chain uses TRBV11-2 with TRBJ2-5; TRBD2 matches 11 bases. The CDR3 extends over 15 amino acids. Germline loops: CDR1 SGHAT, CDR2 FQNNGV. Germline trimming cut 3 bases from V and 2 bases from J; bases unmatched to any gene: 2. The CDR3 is CASSFLAGGQETQYF. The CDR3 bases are TGTGCCAGCAGCTTTCTAGCGGGAGGTCAAGAGACCCAGTACTTC.

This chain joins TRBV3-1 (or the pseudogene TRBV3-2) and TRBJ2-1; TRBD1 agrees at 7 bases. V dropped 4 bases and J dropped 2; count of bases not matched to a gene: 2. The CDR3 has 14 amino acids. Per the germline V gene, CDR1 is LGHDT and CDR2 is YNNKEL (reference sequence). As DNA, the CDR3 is TGTGCCAGCAGCCGACAGGGTCCCTACAATGAGCAGTTCTTC. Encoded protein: CASSRQGPYNEQFF.